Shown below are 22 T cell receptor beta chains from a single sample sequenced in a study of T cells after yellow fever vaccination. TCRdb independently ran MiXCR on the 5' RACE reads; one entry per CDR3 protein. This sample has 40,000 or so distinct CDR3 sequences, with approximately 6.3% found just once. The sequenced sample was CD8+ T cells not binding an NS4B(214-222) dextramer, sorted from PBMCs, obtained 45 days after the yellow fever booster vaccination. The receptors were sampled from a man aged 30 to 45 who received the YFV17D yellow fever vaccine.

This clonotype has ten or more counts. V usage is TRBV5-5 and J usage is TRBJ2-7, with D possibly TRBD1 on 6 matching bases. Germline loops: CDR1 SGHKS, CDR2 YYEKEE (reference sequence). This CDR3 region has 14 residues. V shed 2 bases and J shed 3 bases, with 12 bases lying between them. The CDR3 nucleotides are TGTGCCAGCAGCTTCGGACAGACCAACTACGAGCAGTACTTC. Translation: CASSFGQTNYEQYF.

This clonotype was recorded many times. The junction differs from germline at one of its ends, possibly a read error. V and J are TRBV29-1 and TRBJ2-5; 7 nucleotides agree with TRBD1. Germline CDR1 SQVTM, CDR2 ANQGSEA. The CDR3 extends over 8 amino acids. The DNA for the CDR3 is TGCAGCGTTGCGGGACAGAACTTC. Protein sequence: CSVAGQNF.

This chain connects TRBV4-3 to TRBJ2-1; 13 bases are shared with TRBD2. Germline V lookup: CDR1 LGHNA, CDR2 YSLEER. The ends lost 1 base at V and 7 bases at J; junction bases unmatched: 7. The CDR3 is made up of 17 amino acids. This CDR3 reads CASSQVLGLAGDNEQFF. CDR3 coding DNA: TGCGCCAGCAGCCAAGTCCTTGGACTAGCGGGAGATAATGAGCAGTTCTTC.

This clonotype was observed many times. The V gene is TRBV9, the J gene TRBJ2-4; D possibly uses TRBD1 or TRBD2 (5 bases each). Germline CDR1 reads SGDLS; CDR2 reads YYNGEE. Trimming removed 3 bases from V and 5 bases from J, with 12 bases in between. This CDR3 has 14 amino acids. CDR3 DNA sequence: TGTGCCAGCAGCGGGGGGAGTGGGGAAAACATTCAGTACTTC. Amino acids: CASSGGSGENIQYF.

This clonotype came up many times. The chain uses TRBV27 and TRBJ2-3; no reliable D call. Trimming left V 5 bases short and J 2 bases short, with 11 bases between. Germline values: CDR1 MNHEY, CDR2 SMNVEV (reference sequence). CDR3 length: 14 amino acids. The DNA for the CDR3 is TGTGCCAGCAGTCAGCAGCTTTTCACAGATACGCAGTATTTT. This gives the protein CASSQQLFTDTQYF.

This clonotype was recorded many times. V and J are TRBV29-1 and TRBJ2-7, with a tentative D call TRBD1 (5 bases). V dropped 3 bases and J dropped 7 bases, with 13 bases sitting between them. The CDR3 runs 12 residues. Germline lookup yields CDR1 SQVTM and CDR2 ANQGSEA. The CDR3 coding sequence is TGCAGCGTTGAGGTCAGGCCAGGGGAGCAGTACTTC. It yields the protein CSVEVRPGEQYF.

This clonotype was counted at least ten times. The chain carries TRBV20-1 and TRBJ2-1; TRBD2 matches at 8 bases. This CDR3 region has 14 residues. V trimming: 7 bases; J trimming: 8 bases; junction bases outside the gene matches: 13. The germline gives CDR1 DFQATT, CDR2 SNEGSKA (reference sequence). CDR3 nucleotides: TGCAGTGTCGGAGCGGGAGTGGGTTTCTATGAGCAGTTCTTC. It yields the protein CSVGAGVGFYEQFF.

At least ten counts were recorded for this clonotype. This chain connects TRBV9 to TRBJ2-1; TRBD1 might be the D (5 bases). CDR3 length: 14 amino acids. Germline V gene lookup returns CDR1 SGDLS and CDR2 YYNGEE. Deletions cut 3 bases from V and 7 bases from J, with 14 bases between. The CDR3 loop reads CASSADSFPNEQFF. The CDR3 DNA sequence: TGTGCCAGCAGCGCTGACAGCTTCCCGAATGAGCAGTTCTTC.

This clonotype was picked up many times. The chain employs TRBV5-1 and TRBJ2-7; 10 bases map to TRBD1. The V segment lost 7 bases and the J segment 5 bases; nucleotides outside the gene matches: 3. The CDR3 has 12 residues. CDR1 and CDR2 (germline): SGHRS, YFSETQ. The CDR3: CASRGTGDEQYF. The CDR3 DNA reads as TGCGCCAGCCGCGGGACAGGGGACGAGCAGTACTTC.

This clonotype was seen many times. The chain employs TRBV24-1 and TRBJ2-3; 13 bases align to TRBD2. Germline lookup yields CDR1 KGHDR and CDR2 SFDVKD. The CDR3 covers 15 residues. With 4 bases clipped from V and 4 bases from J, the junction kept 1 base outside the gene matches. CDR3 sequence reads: CATSDGLAGADTQYF. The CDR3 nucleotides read TGTGCCACCAGTGACGGACTAGCGGGAGCAGATACGCAGTATTTT.

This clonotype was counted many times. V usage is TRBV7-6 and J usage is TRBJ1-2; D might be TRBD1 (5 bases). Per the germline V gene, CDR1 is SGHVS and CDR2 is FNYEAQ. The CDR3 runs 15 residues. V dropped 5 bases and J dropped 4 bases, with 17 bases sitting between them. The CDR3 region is CASSPRETSVYGYTF. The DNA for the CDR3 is TGTGCCAGCAGCCCCAGGGAAACTTCTGTCTATGGCTACACCTTC.

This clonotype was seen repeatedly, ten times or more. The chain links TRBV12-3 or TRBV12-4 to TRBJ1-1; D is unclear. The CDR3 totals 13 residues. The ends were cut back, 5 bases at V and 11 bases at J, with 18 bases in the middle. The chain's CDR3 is CASSPPGEERAFF. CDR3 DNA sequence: TGTGCCAGCAGTCCTCCTGGCGAAGAGAGGGCTTTCTTT.

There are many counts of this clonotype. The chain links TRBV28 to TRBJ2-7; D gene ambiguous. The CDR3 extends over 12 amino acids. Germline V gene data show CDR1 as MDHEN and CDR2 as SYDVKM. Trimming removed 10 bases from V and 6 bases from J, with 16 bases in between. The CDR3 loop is CATYEASGEQYF. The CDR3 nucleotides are TGTGCCACCTACGAGGCCTCCGGCGAGCAGTACTTC.

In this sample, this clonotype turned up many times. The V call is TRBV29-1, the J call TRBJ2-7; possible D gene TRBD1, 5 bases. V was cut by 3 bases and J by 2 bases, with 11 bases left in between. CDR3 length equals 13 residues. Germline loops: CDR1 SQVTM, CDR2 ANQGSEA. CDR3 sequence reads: CSVEGDSTYEQYF. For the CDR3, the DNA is TGCAGCGTTGAGGGCGACAGCACCTACGAGCAGTACTTC.

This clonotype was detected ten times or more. The CDR3 protein is CATSREIAYEQYF. CDR3 in DNA: TGTGCCACCAGTCGGGAGATCGCGTACGAGCAGTACTTC. The chain has TRBV15 and TRBJ2-7, with D possibly being TRBD2 (6 bases). The CDR3 has 13 amino acids. Per the germline V gene, CDR1 is LNHNV and CDR2 is YYDKDF (reference sequence). Trimming removed 6 bases from V and 4 bases from J, with 13 bases in between.

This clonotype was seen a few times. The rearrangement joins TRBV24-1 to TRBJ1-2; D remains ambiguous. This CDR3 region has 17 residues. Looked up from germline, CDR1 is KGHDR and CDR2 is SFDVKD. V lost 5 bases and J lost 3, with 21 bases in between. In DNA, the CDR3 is TGTGCCACCAGTGCACAATTAACAGAGACCTCTTACTATGGCTACACCTTC. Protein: CATSAQLTETSYYGYTF.

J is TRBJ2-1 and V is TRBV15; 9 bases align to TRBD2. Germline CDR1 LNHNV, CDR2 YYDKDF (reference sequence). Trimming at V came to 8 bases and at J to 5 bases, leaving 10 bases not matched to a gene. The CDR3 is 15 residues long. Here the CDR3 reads CATDSGTSSNNEQFF. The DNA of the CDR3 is TGTGCCACCGATTCCGGGACTAGCAGTAACAATGAGCAGTTCTTC.

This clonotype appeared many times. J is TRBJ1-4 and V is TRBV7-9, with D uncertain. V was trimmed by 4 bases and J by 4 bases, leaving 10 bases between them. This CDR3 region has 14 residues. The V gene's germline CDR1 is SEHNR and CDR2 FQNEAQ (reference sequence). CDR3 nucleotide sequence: TGTGCCAGCAGCTCGGACTGGAGTAATGAAAAACTGTTTTTT. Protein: CASSSDWSNEKLFF.

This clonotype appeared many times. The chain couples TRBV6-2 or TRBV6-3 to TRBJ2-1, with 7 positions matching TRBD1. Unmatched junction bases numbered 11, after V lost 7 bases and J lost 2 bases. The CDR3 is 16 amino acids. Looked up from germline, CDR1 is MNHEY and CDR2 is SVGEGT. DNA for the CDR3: TGTGCCAGCACCCCGACAGGGTTTGGGGCCTACAATGAGCAGTTCTTC. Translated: CASTPTGFGAYNEQFF.

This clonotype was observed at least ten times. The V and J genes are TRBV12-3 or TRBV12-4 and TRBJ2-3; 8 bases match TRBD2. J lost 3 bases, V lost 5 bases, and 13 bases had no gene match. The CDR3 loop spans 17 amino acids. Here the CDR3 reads CASSTTLLAVVTDTQYF. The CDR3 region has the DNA TGTGCCAGCAGTACCACATTACTAGCGGTTGTAACAGATACGCAGTATTTT.

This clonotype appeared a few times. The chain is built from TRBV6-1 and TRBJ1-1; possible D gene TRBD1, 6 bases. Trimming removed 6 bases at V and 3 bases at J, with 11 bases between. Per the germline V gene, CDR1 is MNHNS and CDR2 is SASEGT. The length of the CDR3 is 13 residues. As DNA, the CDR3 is TGTGCCAGCAGCCACAGGGCCGACACTGAAGCTTTCTTT. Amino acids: CASSHRADTEAFF.

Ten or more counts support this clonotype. CDR3 sequence: CASSVVASGGGSEQFF. The CDR3, as DNA: TGTGCCAGCAGCGTAGTTGCTAGCGGCGGTGGGAGTGAGCAGTTCTTC. This chain uses TRBV9 with TRBJ2-1; 7 nucleotides line up with TRBD2. This CDR3 contains 16 residues. V lost 0 bases, J lost 9 bases, and 12 bases stayed unmatched. Looked up from germline, CDR1 is SGDLS and CDR2 is YYNGEE.